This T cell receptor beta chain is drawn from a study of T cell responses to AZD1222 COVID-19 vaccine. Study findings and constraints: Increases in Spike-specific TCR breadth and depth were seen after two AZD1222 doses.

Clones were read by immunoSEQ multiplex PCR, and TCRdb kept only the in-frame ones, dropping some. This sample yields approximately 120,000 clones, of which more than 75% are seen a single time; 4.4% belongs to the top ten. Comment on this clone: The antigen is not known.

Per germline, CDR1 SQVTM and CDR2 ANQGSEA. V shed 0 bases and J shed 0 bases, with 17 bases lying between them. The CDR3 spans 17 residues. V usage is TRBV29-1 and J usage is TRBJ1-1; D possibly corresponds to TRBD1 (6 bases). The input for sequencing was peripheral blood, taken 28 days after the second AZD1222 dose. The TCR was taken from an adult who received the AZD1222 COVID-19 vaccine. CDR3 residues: CSVEDWAGDGVNTEAFF. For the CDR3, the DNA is TGCAGCGTTGAAGATTGGGCAGGGGATGGCGTGAACACTGAAGCTTTCTTT.